The following is a TCR beta chain sequence with its context. J gave up 3 bases and V 0 bases, and 9 bases lay outside the gene matches. This CDR3 contains 17 residues. Per the germline V gene, CDR1 is SGHRS and CDR2 is YFSETQ. The entry originates in a study of blood T cell repertoires in COVID-19. Study-wide context: Italy, Spain and the United States were the sources of the convalescent and acute COVID-19 samples. The cDNA or gDNA used as material had been derived from T cells, B-cell-depleted T cells, or PBMCs.

Followed over time, Seattle patients had been enrolled while infection was active. In the study's own analysis: How many nucleated cells were present was estimated from reference gene primer amplification. Method: immunoSEQ multiplex PCR; TCRdb's copy keeps in-frame clones and lacks some. V, J and clone size were drawn from that table, and D and trimming were deduced from the DNA. This table has approximately 200,000 clones, about 81% appearing once. This chain joins TRBV5-1 and TRBJ2-4; 7 bases are a match to TRBD1. This TCR was recovered from an elderly woman with COVID-19, enrolled during active disease. What was sequenced was peripheral blood. CDR3 sequence: CASSLAPLRDSKNIQYF. The CDR3, as DNA: TGCGCCAGCAGCTTGGCCCCTCTCCGGGACAGCAAAAACATTCAGTACTTC.